A single sample gave rise to the 18 T cell receptor beta chains below, sequenced in a study of neurological immune-mediated disorders. TCRdb reprocessed the 5' RACE reads with MiXCR, giving one entry per CDR3 protein. The data show more than 50,000 distinct CDR3 sequences, about an eighth seen once. The sample comprised PBMCs. The receptor source for this set is a man aged 60 to 69 in good health.

This clonotype was counted many times. V and J are TRBV15 and TRBJ2-7; the D gene is possibly TRBD2 (5 bases). This CDR3 region has 15 residues. CDR1 and CDR2 (germline): LNHNV, YYDKDF (reference sequence). Trimming removed 0 bases from V and 5 bases from J, with 14 bases in between. The CDR3 DNA sequence: TGTGCCACCAGCAGAGATCAGGCGGTTAGCGACGAGCAGTACTTC. Encoded protein: CATSRDQAVSDEQYF.

The chain employs TRBV12-3 or TRBV12-4 and TRBJ1-2; no clear D gene. The CDR3 loop spans 13 amino acids. V lost 4 bases and J lost 2, with 8 bases in between. CDR3 nucleotide sequence: TGTGCCAGCAGTTCGTACACCAACTATGGCTACACCTTC. It translates to CASSSYTNYGYTF.

This clonotype was observed many times. The CDR3 nucleotides are TGTGCCAGCAGCCGAGGCAGCTCTAACTATGGCTACACCTTC. The encoded protein is CASSRGSSNYGYTF. The chain couples TRBV4-2 to TRBJ1-2, with D unclear. With 4 bases removed from V and 0 bases from J, the gap between germline ends came to 9 bases. CDR1 and CDR2 (germline): LGHNA, YNFKEQ. The CDR3 spans 14 residues.

This clonotype was observed many times. The chain has TRBV7-2 and TRBJ2-2; 12 nucleotides match TRBD2. The germline V gene has CDR1 SGHTA and CDR2 FQGNSA. V dropped 3 bases and J dropped 8; count of bases not matched to a gene: 4. This CDR3 has 15 amino acids. CDR3 DNA: TGTGCCAGCAGCTTTACTAGCGGGGGGCTGGGGGAGCTGTTTTTT. It translates to CASSFTSGGLGELFF.

At least ten counts were recorded for this clonotype. The V call is TRBV20-1, the J call TRBJ1-2; D might be TRBD1 (5 bases). This CDR3 is built from 11 residues. The germline V and J ends were trimmed by 3 bases and 8 bases, with 10 bases remaining between them. Germline V lookup: CDR1 DFQATT, CDR2 SNEGSKA (reference sequence). The CDR3 DNA reads as TGCAGTGCTAGCTTGGGGACCGGCTACACCTTC. Translating it yields CSASLGTGYTF.

This clonotype showed up many times. The CDR3 DNA sequence: TGTGCCAGCTCCAGTCGCCAAGAGACCCAGTACTTC. Protein product: CASSSRQETQYF. The chain has TRBV18 and TRBJ2-5, with D unresolved. The CDR3 extends over 12 amino acids. Trimming stripped 6 bases from V and 1 base from J, with 6 bases between. Germline lookup yields CDR1 KGHSH and CDR2 LQKENI.

Many counts were recorded for this clonotype. V and J are TRBV10-3 and TRBJ2-2; 8 bases map to TRBD1. Germline CDR1 reads ENHRY; CDR2 reads SYGVKD. The CDR3 loop spans 14 amino acids. Unmatched junction bases numbered 3, after V lost 8 bases and J lost 1 base. The CDR3 region is CAIAGTGNTGELFF. DNA for the CDR3: TGTGCCATCGCAGGGACAGGGAACACCGGGGAGCTGTTTTTT.

This clonotype appeared many times. V gene TRBV7-2 combines with J gene TRBJ1-3; D is perhaps TRBD1 (6 bases). The CDR3 has 15 residues. The V gene's germline CDR1 is SGHTA and CDR2 FQGNSA. V was pared by 5 bases and J by 4 bases, with 15 bases between. CDR3 amino acids: CASSQEGVRGNTIYF. The CDR3 nucleotides read TGTGCCAGCAGCCAGGAGGGGGTTCGGGGAAACACCATATATTTT.

This clonotype was picked up many times. The rearrangement joins TRBV7-9 to TRBJ1-1; D uncertain. Germline assignment: CDR1 SEHNR and CDR2 FQNEAQ (reference sequence). Trimming pared 2 bases from V and 1 base from J, leaving 14 bases between. This CDR3 is built from 16 residues. The chain's CDR3 is CASSLSGTGGNTEAFF. DNA of the CDR3: TGTGCCAGCAGCTTATCCGGTACTGGCGGGAACACTGAAGCTTTCTTT.

The sample holds many counts of this clonotype. The chain links TRBV11-2 to TRBJ1-1, with a weak D call TRBD1 (6 bases). The CDR3 totals 13 residues. Germline V gives CDR1 SGHAT, CDR2 FQNNGV. Trimming shortened V by 4 bases and J by 10 bases, and 16 bases separated the two germline ends. CDR3 region: CASSSQQGQGAFF. DNA of the CDR3: TGTGCCAGCAGCTCCCAACAGGGACAAGGAGCTTTCTTT.

Ten or more counts support this clonotype. This chain joins TRBV5-1 and TRBJ1-5; tentative D call: TRBD1 (6 bases). The length of the CDR3 is 14 residues. Germline CDR1 SGHRS, CDR2 YFSETQ. V dropped 5 bases and J dropped 3 bases, with 12 bases sitting between them. Here the CDR3 reads CASSQGSPNQPQHF. CDR3 in DNA: TGCGCCAGCAGTCAGGGGTCCCCCAATCAGCCCCAGCATTTT.

Comment on this clonotype: A much more abundant neighbour one base away suggests this may be a read error. The V and J genes are TRBV13 and TRBJ2-1; 7 bases agree with TRBD1. This CDR3 comprises 15 residues. J lost 7 bases, V lost 10 bases, and 16 bases had no gene match. Per the germline V gene, CDR1 is PRHDT and CDR2 is FYEKMQ (reference sequence). CDR3 amino acids: CANSPTGDIQNEQFF. DNA of the CDR3: TGTGCCAACAGTCCCACAGGGGATATTCAGAATGAGCAGTTCTTC.

The table lists this clonotype with many counts. The chain is built from TRBV28 and TRBJ1-5, with D unresolved. Germline V gene data show CDR1 as MDHEN and CDR2 as SYDVKM. The CDR3 extends over 14 amino acids. Between the trimmed V and J ends, which lost 7 bases and 4 bases, there was a span of 14 bases. The chain's CDR3 is CASKLGSPNQPQHF. CDR3 coding DNA: TGTGCCAGCAAACTAGGGAGCCCTAATCAGCCCCAGCATTTT.

This clonotype has at least ten counts. The chain has TRBV6-2 or TRBV6-3 and TRBJ1-5; 8 nucleotides line up with TRBD1. Germline values: CDR1 MNHEY, CDR2 SVGEGT. The CDR3 runs 15 residues. The ends lost 4 bases at V and 2 bases at J; junction bases unmatched: 4. The CDR3 DNA is TGTGCCAGCAGTTCCAGGGGACAGGGCAATCAGCCCCAGCATTTT. Amino acid sequence: CASSSRGQGNQPQHF.

This clonotype was detected many times. J is TRBJ1-1 and V is TRBV6-5; D perhaps matches TRBD1 (6 bases). The CDR3 loop spans 13 amino acids. Germline assignment: CDR1 MNHEY and CDR2 SVGAGI. Trimming pared 6 bases from V and 3 bases from J, leaving 11 bases between. In nucleotides, the CDR3 is TGTGCCAGCAGATACAGGGAATACACTGAAGCTTTCTTT. This codes for CASRYREYTEAFF.

This clonotype was detected ten times or more. V is TRBV7-8 and J is TRBJ2-7, with 10 bases matching TRBD2. The J segment lost 3 bases and the V segment lost 1 base, leaving 15 bases of the junction unmatched. The CDR3 is made up of 19 amino acids. The germline V gene has CDR1 SGHVS and CDR2 FQNEAQ. CDR3 sequence: CASSLERGGAASTFYEQYF. DNA for the CDR3: TGTGCCAGCAGCTTAGAGCGGGGGGGAGCAGCCTCTACTTTCTACGAGCAGTACTTC.

This clonotype was detected many times. J is TRBJ2-1 and V is TRBV7-9; maybe TRBD1 (6 bases). V dropped 5 bases and J dropped 7 bases, with 15 bases sitting between them. The CDR3 has 14 amino acids. Germline-derived CDR1 and CDR2 are SEHNR and FQNEAQ (reference sequence). CDR3 sequence reads: CASSPSGQPNEQFF. Here the CDR3 DNA reads TGTGCCAGCAGCCCATCAGGACAGCCTAATGAGCAGTTCTTC.

At least ten counts were recorded for this clonotype. The chain couples TRBV29-1 to TRBJ1-1; D uncertain. Germline-derived CDR1 and CDR2 are SQVTM and ANQGSEA. This CDR3 has 14 amino acids. V lost 5 bases to trimming and J lost 2 bases, with 15 bases between them. CDR3 in amino acids: CSVLRRTTNTEAFF. The CDR3 DNA reads as TGCAGCGTTCTAAGACGGACGACCAACACTGAAGCTTTCTTT.